The 25 T cell receptor beta chains below come from one sample, sequenced in a study of T cell repertoires in cytomegalovirus infection. TCRdb analysed the reads with MiXCR anew, one entry per CDR3 protein. The profile shows 200,000 to 250,000 distinct CDR3 sequences, around 6.4% of them singletons. The sequenced sample consisted of PBMCs. All receptors come from a human donor in good health (CMV status not recorded). Some clones in this sample may be carry-over from other donors' samples.

At least ten counts were recorded for this clonotype. The V and J genes are TRBV12-3 or TRBV12-4 and TRBJ1-3; a weak D match, TRBD1 (6 bases). V lost 7 bases to trimming and J lost 5 bases, with 18 bases between them. The CDR3 runs to 15 residues. The DNA for the CDR3 is TGTGCCAGCACCATCTTAGGGGGACAAAGAAACACCATATATTTT. It specifies CASTILGGQRNTIYF.

There are many counts of this clonotype. The CDR3 region has the DNA TGCAGTGCTAGTGGAGGAAGGTCCTACGAGCAGTACTTC. This gives the protein CSASGGRSYEQYF. The chain carries TRBV20-1 and TRBJ2-7; possible D gene TRBD2, 5 bases. V was trimmed by 3 bases and J by 1 base, leaving 10 bases between them. The CDR3 totals 13 residues. The germline V gene has CDR1 DFQATT and CDR2 SNEGSKA (reference sequence).

The sample holds many counts of this clonotype. CDR3 sequence: CASSYPGLAGPEQFF. The CDR3 DNA is TGTGCCAGCAGTTACCCGGGACTAGCGGGGCCTGAGCAGTTCTTC. V and J are TRBV6-2 or TRBV6-3 and TRBJ2-1; 13 bases map to TRBD2. CDR3 size: 15 residues. After removal of 2 bases from V and 9 bases from J, the junction contained 4 bases not matched to a gene. Germline V gene data show CDR1 as MNHEY and CDR2 as SVGEGT.

This clonotype was counted many times. The chain uses TRBV20-1 and TRBJ2-3; 10 nucleotides match TRBD1. Germline lookup yields CDR1 DFQATT and CDR2 SNEGSKA (reference sequence). This CDR3 contains 13 residues. V was clipped by 6 bases and J by 4 bases; unmatched bases: 4. The CDR3 nucleotides are TGCAGTGCGAGGGACAGGGGCCCAGATACGCAGTATTTT. The encoded protein is CSARDRGPDTQYF.

This clonotype has a count of ten or more. The CDR3 region is CASRARTGIFYTEAFF. The CDR3 DNA reads as TGTGCCAGCAGGGCGAGGACAGGGATATTCTACACTGAAGCTTTCTTT. The V and J genes are TRBV12-3 or TRBV12-4 and TRBJ1-1; TRBD1 matches at 8 bases. V dropped 6 bases and J dropped 3; count of bases not matched to a gene: 12. The CDR3 loop spans 16 amino acids.

This clonotype has a handful of counts. V gene TRBV29-1 combines with J gene TRBJ2-3, with 7 bases identical to TRBD2. The CDR3 is 15 amino acids. Germline trimming cut 1 base from V and 2 bases from J; bases unmatched to any gene: 6. CDR1 is SQVTM, CDR2 ANQGSEA, per germline. In DNA form, the CDR3 reads TGCAGCGTTGAAGGGTCGGGGGGAGTCACAGATACGCAGTATTTT. It translates to CSVEGSGGVTDTQYF.

Ten or more counts support this clonotype. This sequence joins TRBV7-2 and TRBJ2-5; D call uncertain. Between the trimmed V and J ends, which lost 1 base and 5 bases, there was a span of 11 bases. Germline V gene data show CDR1 as SGHTA and CDR2 as FQGNSA. This CDR3 spans 14 amino acids. CDR3 coding DNA: TGTGCCAGCAGCTTAGTCGGCTCTAGGGAGACCCAGTACTTC. Translated: CASSLVGSRETQYF.

This clonotype was found many times. The chain combines TRBV6-2 or TRBV6-3 with TRBJ1-5; 9 bases fit TRBD1. The germline gives CDR1 MNHEY, CDR2 SVGEGT. The junction had 4 bases not matched to a gene; V was cut back by 6 bases and J by 7 bases. The CDR3 totals 13 residues. As DNA, the CDR3 is TGTGCCAGCAGGGGGACAGGGAACCAGCCCCAGCATTTT. Translated, it gives CASRGTGNQPQHF.

There are a few counts of this clonotype. The chain joins TRBV19 to TRBJ1-5, with D perhaps matching TRBD1 (5 bases). The CDR3 loop spans 14 amino acids. CDR1 and CDR2 from the germline V gene are LNHDA and SQIVND (reference sequence). V was shortened by 2 bases and J by 3 bases, with 8 bases between the two germline ends. The CDR3 DNA is TGTGCCAGTAGTATACAGGGCTACAATCAGCCCCAGCATTTT. Translation: CASSIQGYNQPQHF. The variable domain in full, completed from reference TRBV19 and TRBJ1-5, reads DGGITQSPKYLFRKEGQNVTLSCEQNLNHDAMYWYRQDPGQGLRLIYYSQIVNDFQKGDIAEGYSVSREKKESFPLTVTSAQKNPTAFYLCASSIQGYNQPQHFGDGTRLSIL.

This clonotype was observed many times. The chain recombines TRBV5-5 with TRBJ1-2; the D is unclear. This CDR3 contains 15 residues. Looked up from germline, CDR1 is SGHKS and CDR2 is YYEKEE (reference sequence). V lost 2 bases, J lost 0 bases, and 11 bases lay in between. The CDR3 reads CASSLQAGTNYGYTF. The CDR3 DNA is TGTGCCAGCAGCTTACAAGCCGGGACTAACTATGGCTACACCTTC.

This clonotype was counted at least ten times. The rearrangement uses TRBV6-5 and TRBJ2-5, with D possibly being TRBD1 (6 bases). V lost 2 bases and J 4 bases, leaving 11 bases between the germline ends. Germline V gene data show CDR1 as MNHEY and CDR2 as SVGAGI. The CDR3 is 14 residues long. This chain's CDR3 is CASSYGTGPETQYF. CDR3 nucleotides: TGTGCCAGCAGTTACGGAACAGGGCCAGAGACCCAGTACTTC.

The rearrangement uses TRBV7-2 and TRBJ2-7; 7 nucleotides align to TRBD1. Germline V lookup: CDR1 SGHTA, CDR2 FQGNSA. This CDR3 is 13 amino acids long. The V and J ends lost 5 bases and 6 bases, in that order; junction bases with no gene match: 7. The CDR3 region is CASSLNRQGEQYF. The DNA for the CDR3 is TGTGCCAGCAGCCTCAACAGACAGGGCGAGCAGTACTTC. The variable domain in full, completed from reference TRBV7-2 and TRBJ2-7, reads GAGVSQSPSNKVTEKGKDVELRCDPISGHTALYWYRQSLGQGLEFLIYFQGNSAPDKSGLPSDRFSAERTGGSVSTLTIQRTQQEDSAVYLCASSLNRQGEQYFGPGTRLTVT.

The sample holds many counts of this clonotype. The CDR3: CASSFEGNNYGYTF. For the CDR3, the DNA is TGTGCCAGCAGCTTTGAGGGGAATAACTATGGCTACACCTTC. The chain has TRBV13 and TRBJ1-2, with a tentative D call TRBD1 (5 bases). Germline values: CDR1 PRHDT, CDR2 FYEKMQ (reference sequence). V lost 3 bases and J 1 base, leaving 9 bases between the germline ends. This CDR3 comprises 14 residues.

This chain joins TRBV2 and TRBJ1-1; no reliable D call. The CDR3 has 13 amino acids. Germline CDR1 is SNHLY and CDR2 is FYNNEI. Trimming left V 4 bases short and J 8 bases short, with 14 bases between. The CDR3 DNA reads as TGTGCCAGCAGTGTTCGAGGCCGCTCGGAAGCTTTCTTT. Protein product: CASSVRGRSEAFF.

This clonotype was seen repeatedly, ten times or more. The V and J genes are TRBV27 and TRBJ1-2; the D is unclear. CDR1 and CDR2 from the germline V gene are MNHEY and SMNVEV (reference sequence). The ends were cut back, 2 bases at V and 1 base at J, with 8 bases in the middle. The CDR3 sequence is 14 residues long. The CDR3 sequence: CASSLVQSNYGYTF. The CDR3 coding sequence is TGTGCCAGCAGTTTAGTACAGAGTAACTATGGCTACACCTTC.

This clonotype has ten or more counts. The chain is built from TRBV11-3 and TRBJ2-1; TRBD2 is a possible D gene (6 bases). The CDR3 is 13 amino acids. Germline V gene lookup returns CDR1 SGHNT and CDR2 YENEEA. Trimming took 1 base from V and 9 from J, leaving 10 bases between them. In DNA form, the CDR3 reads TGTGCCAGCAGCTTAGGGGGGGAGAGTGAGCAGTTCTTC. Its protein product is CASSLGGESEQFF.

In its sample, this clonotype was seen many times. The chain has TRBV7-9 and TRBJ2-1, with D maybe TRBD2 (6 bases). Per germline, CDR1 SEHNR and CDR2 FQNEAQ (reference sequence). Trimming removed 5 bases from V and 1 base from J, with 12 bases in between. The CDR3 runs to 15 residues. The chain's CDR3 is CASSLRGISYNEQFF. The DNA of the CDR3 is TGTGCCAGCAGCCTCCGGGGGATATCCTACAATGAGCAGTTCTTC.

This clonotype came up many times. This chain joins TRBV12-3 or TRBV12-4 and TRBJ1-3; D gene ambiguous. The V gene lost 4 bases and the J gene lost 0 bases, with 10 bases spanning the gap. CDR3 length: 15 residues. CDR3 in DNA: TGTGCCAGCAGTTACCGTCCTCACTCTGGAAACACCATATATTTT. It specifies CASSYRPHSGNTIYF.

This clonotype was seen repeatedly, ten times or more. The chain combines TRBV12-3 or TRBV12-4 with TRBJ2-1; D not resolved. The CDR3 is made up of 13 amino acids. The germline V and J ends were trimmed by 6 bases and 7 bases, with 13 bases remaining between them. For the CDR3, the DNA is TGTGCCAGCAGAAATAAACCCGGGAATGAGCAGTTCTTC. It yields the protein CASRNKPGNEQFF.

This clonotype was detected many times. The gene calls are TRBV20-1 and TRBJ2-1, with TRBD2 matching 7 bases. The trim removed 0 bases at V and 8 bases at J, leaving 13 bases unmatched. This CDR3 is 16 amino acids long. Germline CDR1 and CDR2: DFQATT and SNEGSKA (reference sequence). The CDR3, as DNA: TGCAGTGCTAGAGATCTAAAGCGGGGCTTCAGGGATGAGCAGTTCTTC. It is translated as CSARDLKRGFRDEQFF.

This clonotype was detected a few times. The chain carries TRBV28 and TRBJ1-2; 7 nucleotides align to TRBD1. This CDR3 is built from 14 residues. The V and J ends lost 0 bases and 8 bases, in that order; junction bases with no gene match: 6. From germline, CDR1 is MDHEN and CDR2 SYDVKM. CDR3 coding DNA: TGTGCCAGCAGTTTATGGGACAGGACATCGGGCTACACCTTC. This codes for CASSLWDRTSGYTF.

J is TRBJ1-1 and V is TRBV5-6; a weak D match, TRBD1 (6 bases). CDR3 length: 12 residues. Per germline, CDR1 SGHDT and CDR2 YYEEEE. Trimming left V 4 bases short and J 11 bases short, with 15 bases between. CDR3 DNA sequence: TGTGCCAGCAGCCCGGGCAGGGGTATGGCTTTCTTT. Its protein is CASSPGRGMAFF.

This clonotype has at least ten counts. The chain couples TRBV7-6 to TRBJ1-5; maybe TRBD1 (5 bases). V was cut by 1 base and J by 7 bases, with 11 bases left in between. The CDR3 extends over 14 amino acids. Germline CDR1 SGHVS, CDR2 FNYEAQ. CDR3 sequence: CASSLVGGRQPQHF. DNA for the CDR3: TGTGCCAGCAGCTTAGTGGGGGGAAGGCAGCCCCAGCATTTT.

This clonotype was seen repeatedly, ten times or more. The genes are TRBV7-2 and TRBJ1-1; tentative D call: TRBD1 (5 bases). The CDR3 consists of 12 residues. Germline V CDR1 and CDR2: SGHTA, FQGNSA. V lost 5 bases to trimming and J lost 10 bases, with 14 bases between them. The CDR3 DNA sequence: TGTGCCAGCAGCCCGCGGGGGAAGGTAGCTTTCTTT. This translates into CASSPRGKVAFF.

This clonotype has at least ten counts. The CDR3 loop is CSALHWGSGGEETQYF. In DNA, the CDR3 is TGCAGTGCCCTGCATTGGGGTAGCGGGGGGGAAGAGACCCAGTACTTC. This rearrangement joins TRBV20-1 to TRBJ2-5; TRBD2 matches 11 bases. CDR3 length equals 16 residues. Trimming at V came to 6 bases and at J to 3 bases, leaving 12 bases not matched to a gene. Germline values: CDR1 DFQATT, CDR2 SNEGSKA (reference sequence).